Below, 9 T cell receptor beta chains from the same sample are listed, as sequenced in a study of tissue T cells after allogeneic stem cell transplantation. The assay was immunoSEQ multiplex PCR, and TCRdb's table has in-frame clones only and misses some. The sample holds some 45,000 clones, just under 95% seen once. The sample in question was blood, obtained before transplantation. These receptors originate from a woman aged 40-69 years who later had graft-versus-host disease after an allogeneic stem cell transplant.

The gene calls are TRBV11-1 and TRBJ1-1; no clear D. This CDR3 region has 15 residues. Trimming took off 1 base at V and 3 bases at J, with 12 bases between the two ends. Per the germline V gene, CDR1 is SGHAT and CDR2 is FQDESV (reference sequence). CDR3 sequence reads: CASSLDWAWDTEAFF. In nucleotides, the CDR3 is TGTGCCAGCAGCTTAGACTGGGCATGGGACACTGAAGCTTTCTTT. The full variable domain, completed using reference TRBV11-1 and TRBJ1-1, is EAEVAQSPRYKITEKSQAVAFWCDPISGHATLYWYRQILGQGPELLVQFQDESVVDDSQLPKDRFSAERLKGVDSTLKIQPAELGDSAMYLCASSLDWAWDTEAFFGQGTRLTVV.

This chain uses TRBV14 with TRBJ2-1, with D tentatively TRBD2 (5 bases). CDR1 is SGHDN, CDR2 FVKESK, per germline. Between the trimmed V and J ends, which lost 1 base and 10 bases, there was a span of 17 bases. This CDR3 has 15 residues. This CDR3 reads CASSQALGSSTEQFF. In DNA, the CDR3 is TGTGCCAGCAGCCAAGCACTCGGGTCTAGCACGGAGCAGTTCTTC.

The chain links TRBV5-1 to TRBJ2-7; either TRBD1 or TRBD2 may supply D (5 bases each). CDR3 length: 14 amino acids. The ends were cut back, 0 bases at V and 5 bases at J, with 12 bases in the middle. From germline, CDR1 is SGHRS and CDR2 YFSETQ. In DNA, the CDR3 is TGCGCCAGCAGCTTGGTTGAGGGGATGGACGAGCAGTACTTC. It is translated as CASSLVEGMDEQYF.

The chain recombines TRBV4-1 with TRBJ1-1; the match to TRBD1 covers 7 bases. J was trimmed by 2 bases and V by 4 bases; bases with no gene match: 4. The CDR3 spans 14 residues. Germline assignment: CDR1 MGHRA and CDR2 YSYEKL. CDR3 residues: CASSRDRDNTEAFF. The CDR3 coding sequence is TGCGCCAGCAGCCGAGACAGGGATAACACTGAAGCTTTCTTT.

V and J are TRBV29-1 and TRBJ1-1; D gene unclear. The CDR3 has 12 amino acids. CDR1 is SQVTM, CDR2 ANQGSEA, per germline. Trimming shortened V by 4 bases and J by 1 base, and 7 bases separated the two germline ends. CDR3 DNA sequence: TGCAGCGTTGGTCACCAGAACACTGAAGCTTTCTTT. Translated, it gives CSVGHQNTEAFF.

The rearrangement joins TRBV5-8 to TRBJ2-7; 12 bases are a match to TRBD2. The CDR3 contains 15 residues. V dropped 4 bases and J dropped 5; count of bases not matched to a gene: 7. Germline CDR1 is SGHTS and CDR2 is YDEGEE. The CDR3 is CASSARLAGDHEQYF. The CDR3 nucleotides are TGTGCCAGCAGCGCCAGACTAGCGGGAGACCACGAGCAGTACTTC.

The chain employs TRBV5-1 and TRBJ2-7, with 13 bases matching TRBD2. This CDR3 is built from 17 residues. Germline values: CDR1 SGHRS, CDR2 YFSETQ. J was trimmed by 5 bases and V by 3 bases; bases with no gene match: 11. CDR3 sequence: CASSWGLLAGGPDEQYF. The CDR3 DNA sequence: TGCGCCAGCAGCTGGGGGTTACTAGCGGGAGGGCCCGACGAGCAGTACTTC.

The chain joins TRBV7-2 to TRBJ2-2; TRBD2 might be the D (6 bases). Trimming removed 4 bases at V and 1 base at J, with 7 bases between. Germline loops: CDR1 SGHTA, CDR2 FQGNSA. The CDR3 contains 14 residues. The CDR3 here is CASSWGVNTGELFF. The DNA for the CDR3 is TGTGCCAGCAGCTGGGGGGTGAACACCGGGGAGCTGTTTTTT.

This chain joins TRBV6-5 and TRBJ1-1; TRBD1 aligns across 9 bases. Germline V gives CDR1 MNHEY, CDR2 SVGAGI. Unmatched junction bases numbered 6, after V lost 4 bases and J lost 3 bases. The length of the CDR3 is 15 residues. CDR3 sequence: CASSLSGTGYTEAFF. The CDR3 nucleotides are TGTGCCAGCAGTTTATCCGGGACAGGGTACACTGAAGCTTTCTTT.